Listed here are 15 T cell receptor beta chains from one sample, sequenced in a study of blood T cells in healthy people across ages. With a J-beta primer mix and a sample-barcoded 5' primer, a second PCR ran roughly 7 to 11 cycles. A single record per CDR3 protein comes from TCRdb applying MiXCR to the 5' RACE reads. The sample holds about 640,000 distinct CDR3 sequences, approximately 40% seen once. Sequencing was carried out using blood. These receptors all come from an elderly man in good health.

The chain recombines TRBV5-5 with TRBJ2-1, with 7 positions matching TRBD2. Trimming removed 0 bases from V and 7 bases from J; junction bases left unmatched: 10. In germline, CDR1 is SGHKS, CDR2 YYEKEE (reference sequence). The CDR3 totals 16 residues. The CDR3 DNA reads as TGTGCCAGCAGCTTGGGGGCCGCGGGAGTTAGGAATGAGCAGTTCTTC. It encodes CASSLGAAGVRNEQFF.

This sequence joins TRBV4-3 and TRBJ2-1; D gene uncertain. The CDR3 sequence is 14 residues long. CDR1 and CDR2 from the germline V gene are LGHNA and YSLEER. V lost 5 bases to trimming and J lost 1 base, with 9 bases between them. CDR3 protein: CASSDGWSYNEQFF. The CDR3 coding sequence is TGCGCCAGCAGCGACGGGTGGTCCTACAATGAGCAGTTCTTC.

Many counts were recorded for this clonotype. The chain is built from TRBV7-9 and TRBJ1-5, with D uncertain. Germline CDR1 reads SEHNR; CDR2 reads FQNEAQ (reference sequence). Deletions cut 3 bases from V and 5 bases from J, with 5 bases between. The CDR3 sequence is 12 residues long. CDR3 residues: CASSLDYQPQHF. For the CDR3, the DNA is TGTGCCAGCAGCTTGGATTATCAGCCCCAGCATTTT.

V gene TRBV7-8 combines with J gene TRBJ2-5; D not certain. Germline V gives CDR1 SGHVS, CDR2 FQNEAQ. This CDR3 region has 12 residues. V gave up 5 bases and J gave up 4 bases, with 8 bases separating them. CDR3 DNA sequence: TGTGCCAGCAGCCAGCCCATAGAGACCCAGTACTTC. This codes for CASSQPIETQYF.

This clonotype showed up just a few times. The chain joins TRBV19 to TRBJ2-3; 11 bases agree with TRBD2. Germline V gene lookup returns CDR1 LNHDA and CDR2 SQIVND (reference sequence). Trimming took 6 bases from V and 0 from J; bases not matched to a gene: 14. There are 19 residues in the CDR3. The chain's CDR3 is CASSGDLAGGHPSTDTQYF. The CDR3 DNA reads TGTGCCAGTAGCGGGGATCTAGCGGGAGGCCATCCTAGCACAGATACGCAGTATTTT.

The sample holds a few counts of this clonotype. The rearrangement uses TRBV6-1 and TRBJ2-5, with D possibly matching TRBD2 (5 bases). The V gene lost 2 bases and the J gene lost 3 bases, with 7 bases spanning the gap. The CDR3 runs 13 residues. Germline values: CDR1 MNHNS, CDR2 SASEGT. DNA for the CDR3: TGTGCCAGCAGTGAATGGGGAGAAGAGACCCAGTACTTC. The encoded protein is CASSEWGEETQYF.

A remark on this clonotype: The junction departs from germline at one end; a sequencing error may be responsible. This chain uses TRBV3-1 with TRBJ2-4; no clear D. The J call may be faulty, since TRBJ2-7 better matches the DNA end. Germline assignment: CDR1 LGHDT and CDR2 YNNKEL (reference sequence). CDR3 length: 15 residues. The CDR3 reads CAGSQGSSGTYEQYF. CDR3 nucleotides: TGTGCCGGCAGCCAAGGGTCTAGTGGGACCTACGAGCAGTACTTC.

The chain's CDR3 is CASSLFEGYEQYF. The CDR3 bases are TGTGCCAGCAGCTTATTTGAGGGCTACGAGCAGTACTTC. The chain has TRBV11-3 and TRBJ2-7; possible D gene TRBD2, 5 bases. The CDR3 is 13 amino acids. CDR1 and CDR2 from the germline V gene are SGHNT and YENEEA. Trimming removed 2 bases at V and 3 bases at J, with 8 bases between.

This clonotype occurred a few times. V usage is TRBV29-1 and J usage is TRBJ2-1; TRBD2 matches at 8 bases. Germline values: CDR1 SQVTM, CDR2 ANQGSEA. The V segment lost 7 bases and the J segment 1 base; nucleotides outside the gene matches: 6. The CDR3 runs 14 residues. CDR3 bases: TGCAGCGCAGGACTAGCCACGTCCTACAATGAGCAGTTCTTC. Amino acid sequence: CSAGLATSYNEQFF.

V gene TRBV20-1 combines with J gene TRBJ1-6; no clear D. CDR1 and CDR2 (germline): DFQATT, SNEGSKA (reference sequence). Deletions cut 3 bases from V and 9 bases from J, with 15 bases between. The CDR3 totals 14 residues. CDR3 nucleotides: TGCAGTGCTAGTGTTAGGGCCGTGAGTTCACCCCTCCACTTT. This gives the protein CSASVRAVSSPLHF.

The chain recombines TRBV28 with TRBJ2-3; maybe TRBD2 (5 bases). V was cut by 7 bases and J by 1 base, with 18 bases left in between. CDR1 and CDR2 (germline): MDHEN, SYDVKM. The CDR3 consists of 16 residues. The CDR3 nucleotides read TGTGCCAGCAAACTAACTAGTGGGAGTGGCACAGATACGCAGTATTTT. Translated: CASKLTSGSGTDTQYF.

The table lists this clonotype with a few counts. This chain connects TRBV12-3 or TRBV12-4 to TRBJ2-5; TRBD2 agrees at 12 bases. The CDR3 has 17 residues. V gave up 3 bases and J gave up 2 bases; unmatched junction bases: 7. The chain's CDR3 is CASSFASGGAIQETQYF. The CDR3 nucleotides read TGTGCCAGCAGTTTCGCTAGCGGGGGGGCAATACAAGAGACCCAGTACTTC.

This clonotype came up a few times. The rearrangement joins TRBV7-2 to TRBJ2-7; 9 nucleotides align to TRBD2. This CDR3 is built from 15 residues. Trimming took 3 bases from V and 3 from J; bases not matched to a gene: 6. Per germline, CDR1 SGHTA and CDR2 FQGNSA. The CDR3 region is CASSFASGEYYEQYF. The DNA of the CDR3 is TGTGCCAGCAGCTTCGCTAGCGGGGAGTACTACGAGCAGTACTTC. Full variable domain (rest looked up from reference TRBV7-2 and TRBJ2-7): GAGVSQSPSNKVTEKGKDVELRCDPISGHTALYWYRQSLGQGLEFLIYFQGNSAPDKSGLPSDRFSAERTGGSVSTLTIQRTQQEDSAVYLCASSFASGEYYEQYFGPGTRLTVT.

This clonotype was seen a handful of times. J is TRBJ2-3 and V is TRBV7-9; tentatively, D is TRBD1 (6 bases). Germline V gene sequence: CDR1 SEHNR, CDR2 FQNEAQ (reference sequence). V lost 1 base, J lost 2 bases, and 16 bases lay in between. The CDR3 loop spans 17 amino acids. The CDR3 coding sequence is TGTGCCAGCAGCTTAGGGGGAACGACAGGTTTCACAGATACGCAGTATTTT. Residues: CASSLGGTTGFTDTQYF. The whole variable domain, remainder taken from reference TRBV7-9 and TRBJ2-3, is DTGVSQNPRHKITKRGQNVTFRCDPISEHNRLYWYRQTLGQGPEFLTYFQNEAQLEKSRLLSDRFSAERPKGSFSTLEIQRTEQGDSAMYLCASSLGGTTGFTDTQYFGPGTRLTVL.

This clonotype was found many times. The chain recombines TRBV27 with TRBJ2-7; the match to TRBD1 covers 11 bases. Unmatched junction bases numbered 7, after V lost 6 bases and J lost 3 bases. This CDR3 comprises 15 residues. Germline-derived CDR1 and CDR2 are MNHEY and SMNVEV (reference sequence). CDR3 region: CASSPRDRGVYEQYF. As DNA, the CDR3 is TGTGCCAGCAGCCCCCGGGACAGGGGGGTCTACGAGCAGTACTTC.